These 5 T cell receptor beta chains were all obtained from the same sample, sequenced in a study of T cells in Graves' hyperthyroidism and ophthalmopathy. Researchers took RNA transcripts and amplified the TCR beta CDR3 regions from them. HTBI primers were used for first-round RT-PCR of the TCR CDR3. A single record per CDR3 protein comes from TCRdb applying MiXCR to the multiplex PCR reads. The sample lists more than 300,000 distinct CDR3 sequences, roughly 13% occurring once. The sequenced sample consisted of blood. The source of these receptors is a woman aged 18 to 35 with Graves' hyperthyroidism.

There are many counts of this clonotype. The rearrangement joins TRBV6-2 or TRBV6-3 to TRBJ2-7, with a tentative D call TRBD2 (6 bases). CDR3 size: 11 residues. With 6 bases removed from V and 8 bases from J, the gap between germline ends came to 11 bases. Looked up from germline, CDR1 is MNHEY and CDR2 is SVGEGT. The CDR3 nucleotides are TGTGCCAGCAGATCGGGGGTGAAGCAGTACTTC. This translates into CASRSGVKQYF.

The chain joins TRBV7-9 to TRBJ1-2; 8 nucleotides line up with TRBD1. Germline V gene data show CDR1 as SEHNR and CDR2 as FQNEAQ (reference sequence). This CDR3 is 14 amino acids long. Trimming removed 5 bases from V and 4 bases from J; junction bases left unmatched: 6. CDR3 residues: CASSARQGSYGYTF. In DNA, the CDR3 is TGTGCCAGCAGCGCGCGACAGGGGAGCTATGGCTACACCTTC. Drawing the rest from reference TRBV7-9 and TRBJ1-2, the complete variable domain is DTGVSQNPRHKITKRGQNVTFRCDPISEHNRLYWYRQTLGQGPEFLTYFQNEAQLEKSRLLSDRFSAERPKGSFSTLEIQRTEQGDSAMYLCASSARQGSYGYTFGSGTRLTVV.

This clonotype was counted at least ten times. This rearrangement joins TRBV20-1 to TRBJ2-5; either TRBD1 or TRBD2 may fit D (5 bases each). In germline, CDR1 is DFQATT, CDR2 SNEGSKA (reference sequence). The CDR3 sequence is 14 residues long. The V end was cut by 4 bases, the J end by 1 base, with 13 bases between. CDR3 loop: CSATRADFQETQYF. CDR3 nucleotides: TGCAGTGCTACCAGGGCGGACTTCCAAGAGACCCAGTACTTC.

This clonotype was observed many times. The V gene is TRBV7-8, the J gene TRBJ1-2, with TRBD1 as a possible D gene (5 bases). CDR1 and CDR2 (germline): SGHVS, FQNEAQ. Trimming took 4 bases from V and 6 from J, leaving 6 bases between them. CDR3 length: 11 amino acids. CDR3 sequence reads: CASSWGNGYTF. CDR3 nucleotide sequence: TGTGCCAGCAGCTGGGGGAATGGCTACACCTTC. The full variable domain, rest sourced from reference TRBV7-8 and TRBJ1-2, is GAGVSQSPRYKVAKRGQDVALRCDPISGHVSLFWYQQALGQGPEFLTYFQNEAQLDKSGLPSDRFFAERPEGSVSTLKIQRTQQEDSAVYLCASSWGNGYTFGSGTRLTVV.

The rearrangement joins TRBV6-9 to TRBJ1-6; no firm D call. CDR1 and CDR2 (germline): MNHGY, SVAAGI. The CDR3 is made up of 13 amino acids. V was clipped by 3 bases and J by 7 bases, with 7 bases between them. The CDR3: CASSYGENSPLHF. CDR3 bases: TGTGCCAGCAGTTACGGCGAAAATTCACCCCTCCACTTT.